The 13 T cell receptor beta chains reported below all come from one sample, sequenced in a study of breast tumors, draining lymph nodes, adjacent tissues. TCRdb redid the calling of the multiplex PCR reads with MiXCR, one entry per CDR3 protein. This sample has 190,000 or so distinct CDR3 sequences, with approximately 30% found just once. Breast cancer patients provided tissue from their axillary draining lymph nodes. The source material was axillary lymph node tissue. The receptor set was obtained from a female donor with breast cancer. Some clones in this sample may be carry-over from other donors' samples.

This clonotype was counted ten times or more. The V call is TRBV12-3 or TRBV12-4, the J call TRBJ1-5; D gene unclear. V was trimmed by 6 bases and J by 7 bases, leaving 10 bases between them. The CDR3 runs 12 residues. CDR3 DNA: TGTGCCAGCAGCCCCTATCCCCAGCCCCAGCATTTT. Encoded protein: CASSPYPQPQHF.

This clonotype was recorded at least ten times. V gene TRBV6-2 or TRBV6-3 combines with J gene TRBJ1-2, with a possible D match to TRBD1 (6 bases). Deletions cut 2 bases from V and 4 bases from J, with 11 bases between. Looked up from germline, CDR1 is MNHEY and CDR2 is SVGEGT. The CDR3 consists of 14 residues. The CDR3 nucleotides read TGTGCCAGCAGTTACAAAGACAGGCGCTATGGCTACACCTTC. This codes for CASSYKDRRYGYTF.

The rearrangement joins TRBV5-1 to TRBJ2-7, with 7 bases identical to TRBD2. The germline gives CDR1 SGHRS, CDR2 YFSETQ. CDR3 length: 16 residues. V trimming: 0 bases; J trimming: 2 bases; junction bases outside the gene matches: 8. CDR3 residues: CASSLAASGAPYEQYF. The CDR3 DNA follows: TGCGCCAGCAGCTTGGCGGCTAGCGGCGCTCCCTACGAGCAGTACTTC.

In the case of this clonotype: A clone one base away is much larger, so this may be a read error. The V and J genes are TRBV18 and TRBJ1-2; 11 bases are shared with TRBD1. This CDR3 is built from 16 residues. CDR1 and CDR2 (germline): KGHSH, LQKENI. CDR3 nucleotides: TGTGCCAGCTCACCGAACGGACAGGGGGCATACTATGGCTGCACCTTC. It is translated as CASSPNGQGAYYGCTF.

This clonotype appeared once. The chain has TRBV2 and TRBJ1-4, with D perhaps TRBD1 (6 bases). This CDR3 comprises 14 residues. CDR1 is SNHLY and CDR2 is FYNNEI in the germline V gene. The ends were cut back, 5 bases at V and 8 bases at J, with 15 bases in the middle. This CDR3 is CASSPSGGREKLFF. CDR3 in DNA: TGTGCCAGCAGTCCTAGCGGGGGGCGGGAAAAACTGTTTTTT.

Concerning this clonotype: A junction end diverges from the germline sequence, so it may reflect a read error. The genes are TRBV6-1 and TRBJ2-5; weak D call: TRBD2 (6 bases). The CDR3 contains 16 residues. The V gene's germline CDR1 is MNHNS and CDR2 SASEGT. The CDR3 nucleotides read TGTGCCAGCAGTCAAGCGCGGGGCAGGCCACAAGAGACCCGGTACTTC. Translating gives CASSQARGRPQETRYF.

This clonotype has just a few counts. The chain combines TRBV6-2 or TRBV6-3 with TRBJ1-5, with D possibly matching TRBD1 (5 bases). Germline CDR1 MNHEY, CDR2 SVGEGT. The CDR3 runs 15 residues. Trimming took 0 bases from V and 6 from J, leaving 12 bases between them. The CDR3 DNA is TGTGCCAGCAGTTACTCGACACAGGTCGTTCAGCCCCAGCATTTT. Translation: CASSYSTQVVQPQHF.

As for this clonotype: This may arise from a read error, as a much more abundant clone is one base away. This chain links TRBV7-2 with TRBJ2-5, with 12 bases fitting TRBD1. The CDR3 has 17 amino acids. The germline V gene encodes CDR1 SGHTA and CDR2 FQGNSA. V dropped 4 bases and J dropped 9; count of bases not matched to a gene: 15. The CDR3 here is CASSWRVGTGGREPQYF. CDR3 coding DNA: TGTGCCAGCAGCTGGAGGGTCGGGACAGGGGGCCGTGAGCCCCAGTACTTC.

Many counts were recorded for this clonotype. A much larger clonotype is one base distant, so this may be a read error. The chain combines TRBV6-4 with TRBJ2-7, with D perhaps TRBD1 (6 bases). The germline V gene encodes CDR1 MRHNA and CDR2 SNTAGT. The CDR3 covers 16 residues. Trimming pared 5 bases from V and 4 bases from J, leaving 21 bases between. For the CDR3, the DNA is TGTGCCAGCAGTCACTGGTCGGTCAGGGGTCTGTACGAGCAGTACTTC. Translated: CASSHWSVRGLYEQYF.

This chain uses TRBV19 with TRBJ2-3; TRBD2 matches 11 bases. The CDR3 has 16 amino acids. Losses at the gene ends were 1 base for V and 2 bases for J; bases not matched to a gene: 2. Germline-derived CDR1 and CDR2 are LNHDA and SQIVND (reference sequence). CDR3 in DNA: TGTGCCAGTAGTATAGGTAGCGGGGGGGCCACAGATACGCAGTATTTT. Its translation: CASSIGSGGATDTQYF.

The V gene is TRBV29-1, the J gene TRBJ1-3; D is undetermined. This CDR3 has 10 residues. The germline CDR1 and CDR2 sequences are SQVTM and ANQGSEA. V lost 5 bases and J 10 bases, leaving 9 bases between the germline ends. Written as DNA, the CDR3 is TGCAGCGTTTCCGATCGTACCATATATTTT. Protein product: CSVSDRTIYF.

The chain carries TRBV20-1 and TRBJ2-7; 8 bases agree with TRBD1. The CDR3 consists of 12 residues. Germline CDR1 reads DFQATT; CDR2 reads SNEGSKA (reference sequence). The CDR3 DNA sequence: TGCAGCGCTCCTGGACAGGGCCCTGAGCAGTACTTC. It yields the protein CSAPGQGPEQYF.

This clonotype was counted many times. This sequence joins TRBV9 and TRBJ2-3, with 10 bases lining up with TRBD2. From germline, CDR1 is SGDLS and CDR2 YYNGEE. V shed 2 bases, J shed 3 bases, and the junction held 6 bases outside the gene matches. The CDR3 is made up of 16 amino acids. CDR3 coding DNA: TGTGCCAGCAGCGTGGGGCTAGCGGGGGTAACAGATACGCAGTATTTT. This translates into CASSVGLAGVTDTQYF.